This T cell receptor beta chain derives from a study of cytomegalovirus exposure and HLA in healthy donors. Points on this clone: A junction end diverges from the germline sequence, so it may reflect a read error.

The germline V gene has CDR1 SEHNR and CDR2 FQNEAQ (reference sequence). The CDR3 contains 17 residues. 60 Vbeta and 13 Jbeta primers were used in PCR. Only in-frame clones appear in the TCRdb table, and some are missing; sequencing was by immunoSEQ multiplex PCR. The sample lists about 150,000 clones, roughly 80% occurring once. The sequenced material came from PBMCs. The chain employs TRBV7-9 and TRBJ2-4, with TRBD2 matching 7 bases. The clonotype was recovered from a middle-aged woman in good health and CMV-seropositive. DNA for the CDR3: TGTTCCAGCAGCCAAGGGGCAGGGAGGGTAGCCAAAAACATTCAGTACTTC. This encodes CSSSQGAGRVAKNIQYF.